Listed below are T cell receptor beta chains from one sample, sequenced in a study of cytomegalovirus exposure and HLA in healthy donors. TCRdb's table, derived via immunoSEQ multiplex PCR, lists solely in-frame clones and lacks some. Here the sample spans approximately 200,000 clones, approximately 83% being singletons. Sequencing input: PBMCs. The receptor set was obtained from a boy younger than 10 in good health and CMV-seronegative. Each CDR3 is given without its conserved first and last residue.

TRBV5-1,TRBJ2-3,12,ASNGLAGTDTQY
TRBV7-2,TRBJ1-1,13,ASSPRTGTFTEAF
TRBV6-5,TRBJ1-1,12,ASSVGHENTEAF
TRBV2,TRBJ2-7,10,ASSYRGYEQY
TRBV2,TRBJ1-2,11,ASRAGVTYGYT
TRBV27,TRBJ1-6,13,ASSSSAGWDSPLH
TRBV5-1,TRBJ2-1,12,ASGAGTGGNEQF
TRBV29-1,TRBJ2-1,10,SVEERRNEQF
TRBV5-1,TRBJ1-4,14,ASSLGQGTTNEKLF
TRBV5-1,TRBJ2-6,15,ASSLRAASSGANVLT
TRBV2,TRBJ2-1,16,ASSEGKTSGGAYNEQF